This entry lists 27 T cell receptor beta chains sequenced from one sample in a study of beta chain features in type 1 diabetes. Whole-study findings and limits: Among all four CD4+ subsets, Type 1 diabetes patients had TCRB CDR3s that were moderately but significantly shorter.

Reverse transcription of all isolated RNA meant that expressed TCRB transcripts were sequenced. TCRdb keeps only in-frame clones here, not all; method: immunoSEQ multiplex PCR. The sample carries 30,000 or so clones, approximately 64% recorded once. The antigens of these receptors remain unknown. Sample: Tregs from blood. All receptors derive from a woman aged 25 to 39 with type 1 diabetes.

The chain links TRBV2 to TRBJ1-2; D is perhaps TRBD1 (6 bases). This CDR3 region has 13 residues. Germline V gene data show CDR1 as SNHLY and CDR2 as FYNNEI. Trimming took off 3 bases at V and 4 bases at J, with 9 bases between the two ends. CDR3 amino acids: CASSDRGSYGYTF. DNA of the CDR3: TGTGCCAGCAGTGACAGGGGTAGCTATGGCTACACCTTC.

The V gene is TRBV28, the J gene TRBJ2-7; TRBD1 agrees at 7 bases. Trimming removed 3 bases from V and 3 bases from J; junction bases left unmatched: 5. Germline V gene data show CDR1 as MDHEN and CDR2 as SYDVKM. This CDR3 spans 14 amino acids. CDR3: CASSFPGQNYEQYF. In DNA form, the CDR3 reads TGTGCCAGCAGTTTCCCGGGACAGAACTACGAGCAGTACTTC. Using reference TRBV28 and TRBJ2-7 for the parts outside the CDR3, the full variable domain is DVKVTQSSRYLVKRTGEKVFLECVQDMDHENMFWYRQDPGLGLRLIYFSYDVKMKEKGDIPEGYSVSREKKERFSLILESASTNQTSMYLCASSFPGQNYEQYFGPGTRLTVT.

This clone came up a few times. V and J are TRBV5-4 and TRBJ2-7, with a weak D call TRBD1 (5 bases). The V and J ends lost 4 bases and 5 bases respectively, with 22 bases between them. The CDR3 has 16 amino acids. Germline V gives CDR1 SGHNT, CDR2 YYREEE (reference sequence). The DNA for the CDR3 is TGTGCCAGCAGCCCTCAGGGCTCAGGTAGTATCGACGAGCAGTACTTC. Translated: CASSPQGSGSIDEQYF.

V gene TRBV7-8 combines with J gene TRBJ1-4; 9 nucleotides match TRBD1. This CDR3 is 15 amino acids long. Germline values: CDR1 SGHVS, CDR2 FQNEAQ. J lost 5 bases, V lost 5 bases, and 6 bases had no gene match. CDR3 in DNA: TGTGCCAGCAGCCCCCGGGACAGGGCCAATGAAAAACTGTTTTTT. This sequence encodes CASSPRDRANEKLFF.

The chain's CDR3 is CASSVGQGADGGELFF. DNA of the CDR3: TGTGCCAGCAGCGTAGGGCAGGGGGCTGACGGCGGGGAGCTGTTTTTT. The J gene is TRBJ2-2, the V gene TRBV9, with 8 positions matching TRBD1. This CDR3 region has 16 residues. V shed 0 bases and J 7 bases; nucleotides not matched to a gene: 8. Germline CDR1 reads SGDLS; CDR2 reads YYNGEE.

The chain has TRBV11-1 and TRBJ2-7; the match to TRBD1 covers 7 bases. The CDR3 has 16 amino acids. Trimming cost V 6 bases and J 2 bases; bases outside gene matches: 13. Per germline, CDR1 SGHAT and CDR2 FQDESV (reference sequence). The CDR3 sequence: CASRSNKGARAYEQYF. The CDR3 region has the DNA TGTGCCAGCAGATCCAACAAGGGGGCGAGAGCCTACGAGCAGTACTTC.

The rearrangement joins TRBV5-1 to TRBJ2-1; 7 bases fit TRBD2. From germline, CDR1 is SGHRS and CDR2 YFSETQ. This CDR3 spans 15 amino acids. The V segment lost 0 bases and the J segment 5 bases; nucleotides outside the gene matches: 5. The CDR3 reads CASSLAVSGNNEQFF. The CDR3 DNA follows: TGCGCCAGCAGCTTGGCGGTCAGCGGGAACAATGAGCAGTTCTTC.

The chain combines TRBV4-1 with TRBJ1-6, with 7 bases aligning to TRBD1. CDR3 length: 15 residues. The V gene's germline CDR1 is MGHRA and CDR2 YSYEKL. V gave up 7 bases and J gave up 8 bases; unmatched junction bases: 11. The CDR3 nucleotides are TGCGCCAGCAACCTACAGGGGACGGGACATTCACCCCTCCACTTT. It codes for CASNLQGTGHSPLHF.

The chain links TRBV6-4 to TRBJ2-2; maybe TRBD2 (6 bases). Germline values: CDR1 MRHNA, CDR2 SNTAGT. CDR3 size: 14 residues. V was pared by 4 bases and J by 2 bases, with 8 bases between. CDR3 DNA: TGTGCCAGCAGTGTGGAGGGAAACACCGGGGAGCTGTTTTTT. Its protein product is CASSVEGNTGELFF.

The rearrangement joins TRBV10-3 to TRBJ1-5; D is ambiguous. This CDR3 comprises 13 residues. V lost 10 bases and J lost 3, with 13 bases in between. In germline, CDR1 is ENHRY, CDR2 SYGVKD. The CDR3: CATSPGDNQPQHF. The CDR3 coding sequence is TGTGCCACTTCACCCGGGGACAATCAGCCCCAGCATTTT.

This clone rates as medium-sized. V gene TRBV19 combines with J gene TRBJ1-4, with TRBD1 as a possible D gene (5 bases). Germline V lookup: CDR1 LNHDA, CDR2 SQIVND (reference sequence). V was trimmed by 6 bases and J by 8 bases, leaving 22 bases between them. The CDR3 totals 16 residues. The CDR3 DNA is TGTGCCAGTAGCAGAGCCGGGACTCCGATCGGGGAAAAACTGTTTTTT. Translation gives CASSRAGTPIGEKLFF.

The chain combines TRBV6-1 with TRBJ1-2; D gene unclear. V lost 6 bases to trimming and J lost 6 bases, with 11 bases between them. The CDR3 has 12 residues. Per germline, CDR1 MNHNS and CDR2 SASEGT. CDR3: CASRVWRHGYTF. In nucleotides, the CDR3 is TGTGCCAGCAGGGTATGGAGACATGGCTACACCTTC.

This clone came up a few times. This chain connects TRBV5-1 to TRBJ2-5; 7 bases agree with TRBD2. The CDR3 extends over 14 amino acids. The V segment lost 3 bases and the J segment 0 bases; nucleotides outside the gene matches: 2. Germline CDR1 SGHRS, CDR2 YFSETQ. CDR3 coding DNA: TGCGCCAGCAGCTATGGGGGGGACCAAGAGACCCAGTACTTC. Translated: CASSYGGDQETQYF.

This chain links TRBV27 with TRBJ2-4; TRBD2 matches at 9 bases. The length of the CDR3 is 18 residues. V was clipped by 2 bases and J by 2 bases; unmatched bases: 10. Germline V gene sequence: CDR1 MNHEY, CDR2 SMNVEV (reference sequence). The CDR3 sequence: CASSLTAGGPTTKNIQYF. For the CDR3, the DNA is TGTGCCAGCAGTTTAACGGCGGGAGGGCCCACAACCAAAAACATTCAGTACTTC.

This clone came up a few times. The chain links TRBV7-3 to TRBJ2-7; 11 positions agree with TRBD2. V trimming: 1 base; J trimming: 2 bases; junction bases outside the gene matches: 10. The germline V gene has CDR1 SGHTA and CDR2 FQGTGA. This CDR3 has 18 residues. CDR3 in amino acids: CASSLMGPGLAEPYEQYF. CDR3 coding DNA: TGTGCCAGCAGCTTAATGGGGCCGGGACTAGCGGAACCCTACGAGCAGTACTTC.

This sequence joins TRBV12-5 and TRBJ2-4; TRBD1 aligns across 9 bases. CDR1 is LGHNT and CDR2 is FRNRAP in the germline V gene. The CDR3 runs to 12 residues. V lost 6 bases to trimming and J lost 9 bases; unmatched junction nucleotides: 3. The CDR3 loop is CASGPDRGIQYF. The CDR3 DNA reads as TGTGCTAGTGGCCCGGACAGGGGCATTCAGTACTTC.

This clone showed up just a few times. The chain links TRBV5-1 to TRBJ2-3, with 14 bases fitting TRBD2. Germline loops: CDR1 SGHRS, CDR2 YFSETQ. The CDR3 covers 16 residues. V lost 5 bases and J lost 0; bases outside the gene matches: 2. CDR3 protein: CASSRTSGGSTDTQYF. The CDR3 coding sequence is TGCGCCAGCAGTCGGACTAGCGGGGGGAGCACAGATACGCAGTATTTT.

J is TRBJ2-7 and V is TRBV6-5; 7 bases are shared with TRBD2. CDR1 is MNHEY and CDR2 is SVGAGI in the germline V gene. The CDR3 is 16 residues long. The V and J ends lost 0 bases and 4 bases, in that order; junction bases with no gene match: 9. The CDR3: CASSYSYPSGEYEQYF. The CDR3 coding sequence is TGTGCCAGCAGTTACTCCTATCCTAGCGGAGAATACGAGCAGTACTTC.

Note on this clone: The junction departs from the called germline gene at one end, perhaps through a read error. CDR3: CASSEITGLVF. The DNA for the CDR3 is TGCGCCAGCAGCGAAATTACAGGGTTGGTCTTT. The chain combines TRBV5-1 with TRBJ1-1; weak D call: TRBD1 (6 bases). CDR1 SGHRS and CDR2 YFSETQ come from the germline V gene. The CDR3 is 11 residues long. Complete variable domain (other parts from reference TRBV5-1 and TRBJ1-1): KAGVTQTPRYLIKTRGQQVTLSCSPISGHRSVSWYQQTPGQGLQFLFEYFSETQRNKGNFPGRFSGRQFSNSRSEMNVSTLELGDSALYLCASSEITGLVFGQGTRLTVV.

The chain combines TRBV29-1 with TRBJ2-7; D remains unclear. V shed 5 bases and J shed 1 base, with 9 bases lying between them. Germline V lookup: CDR1 SQVTM, CDR2 ANQGSEA. CDR3 length equals 12 residues. CDR3 nucleotides: TGCAGCGTTCAGGTTTCATCCTACGAGCAGTACTTC. Translating gives CSVQVSSYEQYF.

This CDR3 is CASSQDPLQRGYTF. CDR3 nucleotide sequence: TGCGCCAGCAGCCAAGATCCCCTTCAACGGGGCTACACCTTC. This chain links TRBV4-1 with TRBJ1-2; D is ambiguous. CDR1 is MGHRA and CDR2 is YSYEKL in the germline V gene. There are 14 residues in the CDR3. V lost 0 bases and J lost 8, with 13 bases in between.

The chain recombines TRBV2 with TRBJ1-2; no reliable D call. Germline CDR1 and CDR2: SNHLY and FYNNEI. This CDR3 has 13 residues. V was shortened by 1 base and J by 9 bases, with 12 bases between the two germline ends. This chain's CDR3 is CASSEDTRLRYTF. CDR3 coding DNA: TGTGCCAGCAGTGAAGACACCCGCCTGCGCTACACCTTC. Full variable domain (missing parts from reference TRBV2 and TRBJ1-2): EPEVTQTPSHQVTQMGQEVILRCVPISNHLYFYWYRQILGQKVEFLVSFYNNEISEKSEIFDDQFSVERPDGSNFTLKIRSTKLEDSAMYFCASSEDTRLRYTFGSGTRLTVV.

Worth noting for this clone: The junction departs from germline at one end; a sequencing error may be responsible. The rearrangement links TRBV29-1 to TRBJ2-1; 8 bases are a match to TRBD2. Germline V gene lookup returns CDR1 SQVTM and CDR2 ANQGSEA. The CDR3 covers 13 residues. CDR3 region: CSAEGTRLNGQFF. CDR3 sequence (DNA): TGCAGCGCTGAAGGGACTAGGCTTAATGGGCAGTTCTTC.

The chain carries TRBV6-5 and TRBJ2-1, with 9 bases matching TRBD2. The CDR3 spans 15 residues. Per germline, CDR1 MNHEY and CDR2 SVGAGI. V lost 1 base and J lost 7; bases outside the gene matches: 5. The CDR3 DNA is TGTGCCAGCAGTTACTGGGCGGGAGGGCCGAATGAGCAGTTCTTC. Translated: CASSYWAGGPNEQFF.

The chain's CDR3 is CASSFLATGTDTQYF. The CDR3 DNA follows: TGCGCCAGCAGCTTTCTCGCCACGGGCACAGATACGCAGTATTTT. V and J are TRBV5-1 and TRBJ2-3; D is undetermined. The CDR3 spans 15 residues. V lost 2 bases and J lost 1, with 11 bases in between. Germline V gene lookup returns CDR1 SGHRS and CDR2 YFSETQ.

This chain uses TRBV29-1 with TRBJ2-4; 7 bases fit TRBD2. Losses at the gene ends were 4 bases for V and 3 bases for J; bases not matched to a gene: 18. The CDR3 consists of 18 residues. Looked up from germline, CDR1 is SQVTM and CDR2 is ANQGSEA. DNA of the CDR3: TGCAGCGTTGCCCCGAGACTAGCCCTGCCGGGAGACAAAAACATTCAGTACTTC. Encoded protein: CSVAPRLALPGDKNIQYF.

V usage is TRBV29-1 and J usage is TRBJ2-5; 14 nucleotides align to TRBD2. TRBJ2-7 explains the end of the DNA better; the J call may be wrong. The CDR3 is 13 residues long. Germline V gene lookup returns CDR1 SQVTM and CDR2 ANQGSEA. CDR3 sequence reads: CSVRTSGRYEQYF. CDR3 coding DNA: TGCAGCGTCCGGACTAGCGGGAGGTACGAGCAGTACTTC.